Below are 10 T cell receptor beta chains sequenced from a single sample in a study of blood T cell repertoires in COVID-19. Libraries were prepared by immunoSEQ multiplex PCR; TCRdb keeps only in-frame clonotypes and omits some of them. The sample contains fewer than 250,000 clones, roughly 80% of which appear only once. The sequenced material came from peripheral blood. Receptor source: a woman aged 60-70 years with active or convalescent COVID-19.

This clone was seen just once. V usage is TRBV27 and J usage is TRBJ2-2, with 7 positions matching TRBD1. The V gene end was trimmed by 3 bases and the J gene end by 5 bases; junction bases not matched to a gene: 3. CDR1 and CDR2 (germline): MNHEY, SMNVEV (reference sequence). This CDR3 is 14 amino acids long. Here the CDR3 reads CASSFNRGTGELFF. DNA for the CDR3: TGTGCCAGCAGTTTTAACAGGGGTACCGGGGAGCTGTTTTTT.

The rearrangement uses TRBV6-1 and TRBJ1-2; 8 bases are a match to TRBD1. CDR3 size: 15 residues. In germline, CDR1 is MNHNS, CDR2 SASEGT. Trimming took 0 bases from V and 5 from J; bases not matched to a gene: 5. Written as DNA, the CDR3 is TGTGCCAGCAGTGAAGCTTGGCAGGGGGCATATGGCTACACCTTC. Protein sequence: CASSEAWQGAYGYTF.

This clone was found a few times. J is TRBJ1-1 and V is TRBV7-3; TRBD1 might be the D (5 bases). Per the germline V gene, CDR1 is SGHTA and CDR2 is FQGTGA. The CDR3 runs 13 residues. Trimming pared 8 bases from V and 5 bases from J, leaving 15 bases between. The DNA of the CDR3 is TGTGCCAGCTCCAAAGATGGGGGGACTGAAGCTTTCTTT. It yields the protein CASSKDGGTEAFF.

This chain joins TRBV6-5 and TRBJ1-1, with 10 bases fitting TRBD1. The CDR3 extends over 12 amino acids. V shed 8 bases, J shed 3 bases, and the junction held 0 bases outside the gene matches. CDR1 is MNHEY and CDR2 is SVGAGI in the germline V gene. The CDR3 DNA reads TGTGCCAGCGGACAGGGGGACACTGAAGCTTTCTTT. Its translation is CASGQGDTEAFF.

On this clone: A junction boundary mismatches the germline segment, possibly from a read error. J is TRBJ2-6 and V is TRBV11-2; D is possibly TRBD1 (5 bases). This CDR3 spans 18 amino acids. CDR1 SGHAT and CDR2 FQNNGV come from the germline V gene. The CDR3 region is CASSLYVRSSAGANVPTF. The CDR3 nucleotides are TGTGCCAGCAGCTTATATGTCCGGAGCAGCGCTGGGGCCAACGTCCCGACTTTC.

This chain links TRBV10-3 with TRBJ2-7, with 7 bases identical to TRBD2. Germline trimming cut 3 bases from V and 3 bases from J; bases unmatched to any gene: 5. The CDR3 spans 14 residues. The germline V gene has CDR1 ENHRY and CDR2 SYGVKD. The CDR3 loop reads CAISDLASGYEQYF. The DNA of the CDR3 is TGTGCCATCAGTGACCTCGCTAGCGGCTACGAGCAGTACTTC.

The V and J genes are TRBV11-2 and TRBJ2-7; 8 nucleotides line up with TRBD1. Germline V gives CDR1 SGHAT, CDR2 FQNNGV. This CDR3 spans 13 amino acids. J was trimmed by 3 bases and V by 6 bases; bases with no gene match: 4. CDR3 residues: CASRVTGGYEQYV. CDR3 sequence (DNA): TGTGCCAGCAGAGTTACAGGGGGCTACGAGCAGTACGTC.

The chain couples TRBV27 to TRBJ1-2, with D perhaps matching TRBD1 (6 bases). This CDR3 contains 17 residues. V gave up 5 bases and J gave up 0 bases, with 19 bases separating them. The V gene's germline CDR1 is MNHEY and CDR2 SMNVEV (reference sequence). CDR3 sequence (DNA): TGTGCCAGCAGTATCCTATCACCGGGACACCCTAACTATGGCTACACCTTC. It is translated as CASSILSPGHPNYGYTF.

This clone was seen once. V usage is TRBV5-4 and J usage is TRBJ2-7; D not certain. Trimming stripped 0 bases from V and 2 bases from J, with 9 bases between. Germline lookup yields CDR1 SGHNT and CDR2 YYREEE (reference sequence). This CDR3 is 14 amino acids long. The CDR3: CASSLEPDAYEQYF. The CDR3 bases are TGTGCCAGCAGCTTGGAGCCCGATGCCTACGAGCAGTACTTC. Full variable domain (remainder filled in from reference TRBV5-4 and TRBJ2-7): ETGVTQSPTHLIKTRGQQVTLRCSSQSGHNTVSWYQQALGQGPQFIFQYYREEENGRGNFPPRFSGLQFPNYSSELNVNALELDDSALYLCASSLEPDAYEQYFGPGTRLTVT.

The chain couples TRBV6-5 to TRBJ1-5; D ambiguous. CDR1 and CDR2 (germline): MNHEY, SVGAGI. The CDR3 has 10 residues. Trimming left V 8 bases short and J 7 bases short, with 6 bases between. The CDR3 nucleotides are TGTGCCAGCGGGGAGCAGCCCCAGCATTTT. Amino acids: CASGEQPQHF.